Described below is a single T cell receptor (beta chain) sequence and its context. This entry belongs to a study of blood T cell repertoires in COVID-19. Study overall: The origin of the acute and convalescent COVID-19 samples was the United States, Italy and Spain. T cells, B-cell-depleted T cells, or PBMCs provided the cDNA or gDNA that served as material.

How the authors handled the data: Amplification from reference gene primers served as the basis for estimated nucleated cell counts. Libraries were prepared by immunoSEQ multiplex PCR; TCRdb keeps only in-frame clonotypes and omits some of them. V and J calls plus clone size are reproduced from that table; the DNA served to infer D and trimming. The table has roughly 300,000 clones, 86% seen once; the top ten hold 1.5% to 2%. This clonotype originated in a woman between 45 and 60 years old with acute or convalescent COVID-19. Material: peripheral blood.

The CDR3: CASSLGGDRVYSNQPQHF. CDR3 bases: TGTGCCAGCAGCTTAGGAGGCGACAGGGTTTATAGCAATCAGCCCCAGCATTTT. The rearrangement joins TRBV7-9 to TRBJ1-5; 7 nucleotides line up with TRBD1. V lost 1 base to trimming and J lost 0 bases; unmatched junction nucleotides: 9. The CDR3 runs 18 residues. The germline gives CDR1 SEHNR, CDR2 FQNEAQ (reference sequence). Supplemented by reference TRBV7-9 and TRBJ1-5, the full variable domain reads DTGVSQNPRHKITKRGQNVTFRCDPISEHNRLYWYRQTLGQGPEFLTYFQNEAQLEKSRLLSDRFSAERPKGSFSTLEIQRTEQGDSAMYLCASSLGGDRVYSNQPQHFGDGTRLSIL.